This record covers a single T cell receptor (beta chain). Libraries were prepared by immunoSEQ multiplex PCR; TCRdb keeps only in-frame clonotypes and omits some of them. Among around 40,000 clones listed, about 75% were seen once. The data were obtained in a study of radiotherapy plus CTLA-4 blockade in lung cancer. The starting material was peripheral blood, obtained from a patient treated with radiotherapy plus ipilimumab. The receptor was isolated from a human donor with non-small cell lung cancer who had stable disease on radiotherapy plus ipilimumab.

CDR3 sequence (DNA): TGTGCCAGCAGTGAGCGACAGTATAATTCACCCCTCCACTTT. Translated: CASSERQYNSPLHF. V is TRBV6-1 and J is TRBJ1-6; maybe TRBD1 (5 bases). Deletions cut 3 bases from V and 4 bases from J, with 7 bases between. The CDR3 is 14 residues long. Germline CDR1 is MNHNS and CDR2 is SASEGT.